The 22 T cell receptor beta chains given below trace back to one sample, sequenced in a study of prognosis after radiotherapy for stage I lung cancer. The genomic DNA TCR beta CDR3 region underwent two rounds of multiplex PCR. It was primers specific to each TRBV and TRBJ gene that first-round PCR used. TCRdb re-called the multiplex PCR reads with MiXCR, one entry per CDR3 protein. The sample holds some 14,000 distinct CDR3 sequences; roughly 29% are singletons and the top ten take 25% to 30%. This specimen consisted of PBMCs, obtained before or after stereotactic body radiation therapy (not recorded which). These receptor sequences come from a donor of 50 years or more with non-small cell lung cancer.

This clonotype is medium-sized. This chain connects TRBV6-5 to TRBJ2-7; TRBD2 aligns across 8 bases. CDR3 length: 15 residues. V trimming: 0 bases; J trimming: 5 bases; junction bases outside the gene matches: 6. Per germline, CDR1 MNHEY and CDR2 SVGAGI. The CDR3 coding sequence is TGTGCCAGCAGTTACTCGTCCGGCGGGGGGAACGAGCAGTACTTC. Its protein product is CASSYSSGGGNEQYF.

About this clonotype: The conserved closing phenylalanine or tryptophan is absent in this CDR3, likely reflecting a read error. In DNA, the CDR3 is TGTGTCAGCAGCCGAGACGGGGTGACTAACTACGAGCAGTACTTA. This gives the protein CVSSRDGVTNYEQYL. This rearrangement joins TRBV7-2 to TRBJ2-7, with a weak D call TRBD2 (5 bases). The germline CDR1 and CDR2 sequences are SGHTA and FQGNSA. The CDR3 consists of 15 residues.

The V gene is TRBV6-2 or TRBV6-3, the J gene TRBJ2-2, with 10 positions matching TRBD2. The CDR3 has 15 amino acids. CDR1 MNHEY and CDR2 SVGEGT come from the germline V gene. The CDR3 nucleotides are TGTGACGGCAGGCTAGCGGGGGAAGGCACCGGGGAGCTGTTTTTT. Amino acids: CDGRLAGEGTGELFF.

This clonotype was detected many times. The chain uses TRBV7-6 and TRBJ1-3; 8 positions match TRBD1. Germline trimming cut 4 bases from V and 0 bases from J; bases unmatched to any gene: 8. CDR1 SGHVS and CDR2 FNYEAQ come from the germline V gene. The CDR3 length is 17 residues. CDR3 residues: CASSSWDRPNSGNTIYF. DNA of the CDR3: TGTGCCAGCAGCTCATGGGACAGGCCCAACTCTGGAAACACCATATATTTT.

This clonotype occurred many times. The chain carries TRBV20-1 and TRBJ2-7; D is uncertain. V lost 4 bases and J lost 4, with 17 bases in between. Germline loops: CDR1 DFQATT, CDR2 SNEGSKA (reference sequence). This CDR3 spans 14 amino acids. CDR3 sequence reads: CSAKEVSLLYEQYF. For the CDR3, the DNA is TGCAGTGCTAAAGAGGTATCCTTACTTTACGAGCAGTACTTC.

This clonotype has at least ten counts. Here the CDR3 DNA reads TGTGCCAGCAGCCCCCCATCAGGGGCCGAGCAGTACTTC. Translation gives CASSPPSGAEQYF. The chain has TRBV7-3 and TRBJ2-7; perhaps TRBD1 as D (6 bases). The CDR3 has 13 residues. Germline V gene sequence: CDR1 SGHTA, CDR2 FQGTGA. Trimming took off 5 bases at V and 6 bases at J, with 14 bases between the two ends.

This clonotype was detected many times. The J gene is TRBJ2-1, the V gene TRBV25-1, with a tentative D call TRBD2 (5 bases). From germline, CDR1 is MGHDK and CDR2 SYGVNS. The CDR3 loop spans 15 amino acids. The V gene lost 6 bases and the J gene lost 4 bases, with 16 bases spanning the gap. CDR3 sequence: CASSLLSGDYNEQFF. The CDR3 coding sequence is TGTGCCAGCAGCCTACTATCCGGGGATTACAATGAGCAGTTCTTC.

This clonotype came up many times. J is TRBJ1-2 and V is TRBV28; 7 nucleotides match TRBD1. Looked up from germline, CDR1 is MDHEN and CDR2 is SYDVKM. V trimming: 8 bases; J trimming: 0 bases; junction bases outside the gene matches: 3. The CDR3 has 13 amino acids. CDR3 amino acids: CASGTAANYGYTF. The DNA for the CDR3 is TGTGCCAGCGGGACAGCCGCTAACTATGGCTACACCTTC.

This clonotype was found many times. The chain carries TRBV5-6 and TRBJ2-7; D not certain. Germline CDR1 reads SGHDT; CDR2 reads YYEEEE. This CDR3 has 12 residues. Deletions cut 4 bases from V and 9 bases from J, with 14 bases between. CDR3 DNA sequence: TGTGCCAGCAGCGCCCGACGGTCCGGGCAGTACTTC. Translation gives CASSARRSGQYF.

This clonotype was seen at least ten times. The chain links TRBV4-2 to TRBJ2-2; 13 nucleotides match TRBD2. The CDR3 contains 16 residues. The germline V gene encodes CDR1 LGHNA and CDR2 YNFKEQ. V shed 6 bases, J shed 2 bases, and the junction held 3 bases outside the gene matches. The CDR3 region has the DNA TGTGCCAGCAGGGGACTAGCGGGACTAAACACCGGGGAGCTGTTTTTT. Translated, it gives CASRGLAGLNTGELFF.

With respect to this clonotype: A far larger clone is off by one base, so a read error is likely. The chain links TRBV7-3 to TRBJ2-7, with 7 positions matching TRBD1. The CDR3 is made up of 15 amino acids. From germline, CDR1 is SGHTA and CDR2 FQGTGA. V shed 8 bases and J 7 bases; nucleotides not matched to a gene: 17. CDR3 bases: TGTGCCAGCTCACAGGGGATGGGAATGGTCAATGAGCAGTACTTC. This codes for CASSQGMGMVNEQYF.

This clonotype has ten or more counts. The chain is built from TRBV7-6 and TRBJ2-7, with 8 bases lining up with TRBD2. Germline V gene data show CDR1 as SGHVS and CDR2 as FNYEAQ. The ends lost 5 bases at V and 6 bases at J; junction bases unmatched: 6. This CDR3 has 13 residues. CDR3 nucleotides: TGTGCCAGCAGCGAAGGACTAGCTGTCGAGCAGTACTTC. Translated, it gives CASSEGLAVEQYF.

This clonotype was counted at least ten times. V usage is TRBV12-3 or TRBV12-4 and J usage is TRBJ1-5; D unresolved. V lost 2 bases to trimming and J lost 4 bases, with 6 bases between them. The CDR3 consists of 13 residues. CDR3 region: CASSLFSNQPQHF. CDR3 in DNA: TGTGCCAGCAGTTTATTCTCGAATCAGCCCCAGCATTTT.

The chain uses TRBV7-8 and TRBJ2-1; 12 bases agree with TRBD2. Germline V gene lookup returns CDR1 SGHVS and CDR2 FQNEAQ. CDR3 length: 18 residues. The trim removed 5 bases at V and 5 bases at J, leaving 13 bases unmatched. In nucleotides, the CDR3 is TGTGCCAGCAGCCAGAGACTAGCGGGAGCGGTGGTGGACAATGAGCAGTTCTTC. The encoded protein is CASSQRLAGAVVDNEQFF.

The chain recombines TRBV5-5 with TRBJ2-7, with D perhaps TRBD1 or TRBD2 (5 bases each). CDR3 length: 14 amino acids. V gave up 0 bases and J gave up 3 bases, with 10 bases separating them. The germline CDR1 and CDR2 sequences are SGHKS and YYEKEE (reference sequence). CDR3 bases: TGTGCCAGCAGCTTGGGGTGGGGGATCTACGAGCAGTACTTC. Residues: CASSLGWGIYEQYF.

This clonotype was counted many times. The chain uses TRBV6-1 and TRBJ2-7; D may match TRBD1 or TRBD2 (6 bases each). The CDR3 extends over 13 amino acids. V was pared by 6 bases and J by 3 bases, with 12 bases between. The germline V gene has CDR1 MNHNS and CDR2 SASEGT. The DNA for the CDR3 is TGTGCCAGCAGGAGGGGGGCGAACTACGAGCAGTACTTC. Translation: CASRRGANYEQYF.

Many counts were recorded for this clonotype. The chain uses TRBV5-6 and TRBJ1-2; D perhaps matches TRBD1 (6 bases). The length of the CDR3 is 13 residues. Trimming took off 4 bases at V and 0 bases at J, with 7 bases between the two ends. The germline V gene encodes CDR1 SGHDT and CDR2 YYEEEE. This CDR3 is CASSGTTNYGYTF. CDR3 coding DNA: TGTGCCAGCAGCGGGACAACTAACTATGGCTACACCTTC. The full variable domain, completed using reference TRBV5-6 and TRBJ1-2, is DAGVTQSPTHLIKTRGQQVTLRCSPKSGHDTVSWYQQALGQGPQFIFQYYEEEERQRGNFPDRFSGHQFPNYSSELNVNALLLGDSALYLCASSGTTNYGYTFGSGTRLTVV.

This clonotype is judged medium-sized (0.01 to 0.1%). The CDR3 DNA follows: TGCAGTGTTCGTCGCGGGTTTGGTGTTTCCTATAATTCACCCCTCCACTTT. This codes for CSVRRGFGVSYNSPLHF. The chain joins TRBV20-1 to TRBJ1-6; the D is unclear. Deletions cut 7 bases from V and 1 base from J, with 20 bases between. The CDR3 runs to 17 residues. Germline-derived CDR1 and CDR2 are DFQATT and SNEGSKA (reference sequence).

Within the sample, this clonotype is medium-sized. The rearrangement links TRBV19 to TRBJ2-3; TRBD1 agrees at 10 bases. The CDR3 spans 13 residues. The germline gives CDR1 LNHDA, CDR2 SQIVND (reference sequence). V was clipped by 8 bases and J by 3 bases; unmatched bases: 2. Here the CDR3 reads CASRDRGTDTQYF. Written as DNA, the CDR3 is TGTGCCAGTCGGGACAGGGGTACAGATACGCAGTATTTT. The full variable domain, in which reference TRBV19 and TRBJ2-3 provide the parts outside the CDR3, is DGGITQSPKYLFRKEGQNVTLSCEQNLNHDAMYWYRQDPGQGLRLIYYSQIVNDFQKGDIAEGYSVSREKKESFPLTVTSAQKNPTAFYLCASRDRGTDTQYFGPGTRLTVL.

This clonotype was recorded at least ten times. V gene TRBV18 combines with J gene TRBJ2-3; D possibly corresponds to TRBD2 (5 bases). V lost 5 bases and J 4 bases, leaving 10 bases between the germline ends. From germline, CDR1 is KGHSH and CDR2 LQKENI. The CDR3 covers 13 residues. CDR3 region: CASSNLAADTQYF. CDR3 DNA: TGTGCCAGCTCAAACCTAGCTGCAGATACGCAGTATTTT.

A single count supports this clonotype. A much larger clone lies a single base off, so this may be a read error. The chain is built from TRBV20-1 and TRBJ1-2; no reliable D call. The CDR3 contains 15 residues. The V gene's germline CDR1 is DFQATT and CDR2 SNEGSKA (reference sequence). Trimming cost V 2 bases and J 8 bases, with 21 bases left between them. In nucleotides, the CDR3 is TGCAGTGCTAGACGACTCCTAGGGAGGCCGGGCGGCTACACCTTC. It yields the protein CSARRLLGRPGGYTF.

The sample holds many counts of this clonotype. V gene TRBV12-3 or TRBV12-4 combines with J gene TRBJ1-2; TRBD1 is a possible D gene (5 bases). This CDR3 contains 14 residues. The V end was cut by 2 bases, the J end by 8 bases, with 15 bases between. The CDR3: CASSLSGRGPGYTF. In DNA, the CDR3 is TGTGCCAGCAGTTTAAGTGGAAGGGGCCCAGGCTACACCTTC.